The source of this TCR beta chain is a study of blood T cell repertoires in COVID-19. Only a few counts were recorded for this clone. Authors' methods: Reference gene primer amplification gave nucleated cell count estimates. This table comes from immunoSEQ multiplex PCR, and its TCRdb copy is limited to in-frame clones, with some not included. The V and J calls and the clone size are those of that table, but D and trimming were determined from the DNA. The sample consists of 150,000 to 200,000 clones, about 90% of them appearing once. Sequenced material: peripheral blood. The source is a man aged 35 to 55 with active or convalescent COVID-19.

CDR3 loop: CASSPPSLGGNEQFF. The CDR3, as DNA: TGTGCCAGCTCACCACCGAGTCTAGGGGGCAATGAGCAGTTCTTC. The chain joins TRBV18 to TRBJ2-1, with a tentative D call TRBD1 (6 bases). The CDR3 contains 15 residues. The V end was cut by 0 bases, the J end by 6 bases, with 12 bases between. CDR1 is KGHSH, CDR2 LQKENI, per germline.